The following is a T cell receptor (beta chain) sequence with its context. Its target is unknown. These data come from a study of T cells expressing NK-cell markers. As for the study in general: TCR beta repertoires came from sorted CD3+CD56+NKG2C+, CD3+CD56+NKG2C- and CD3+CD56-NKG2C+ T cells.

Notes on the study in general: Of the CD8+ T cell pool in several donors, roughly 1.0-8% was accounted for by dominant NKG2C+ clonotypes. Topping the CD3+CD56-NKG2C+ fraction as well were these clonotypes, in a few donors.

TCRdb reworked the 5' RACE reads into one entry per CDR3 protein, no DNA. In all, the sample yields about 300,000 distinct CDR3 sequences. Germline lookup yields CDR1 LGHNA and CDR2 YSLEER. The CDR3 runs to 13 residues. Material for sequencing was blood T cells: a sorted CD56 or NKG2C T cell subset, CD4+ or CD8+ T cells, or bulk PBMC T cells (not recorded which). V usage is TRBV4-3 and J usage is TRBJ2-5; TCRdb's D call, TRBD1, is unchecked because there is no DNA. The sequence was collected from a woman between 18 and 69 years old in good health. CDR3 sequence reads: CASSQQGFETQYF.